A selection of T cell receptor beta chains follows, all from one sample in a study of T-cell reconstitution after alpha-beta-depleted transplantation in children. TCRdb re-derived calls from the PCR reads in MiXCR, one entry per CDR3 protein. Among some 600,000 distinct CDR3 sequences listed, approximately 16% were seen once. The sequences come from PBMCs from the stem cell graft donor, collected from the stem cell graft. Receptor source: a human donor who donated a stem cell graft to a child with acute myeloid leukemia. CDR3s include the opening cysteine and the closing phenylalanine or tryptophan. The D gene is left open where the match is weak. Size is stated for part of the rows, as once, few or many counts, or as a class when the clone is expanded.

j_call clone_size v_call d_call cdr3_nt cdr3_aa
TRBJ2-5 many TRBV6-5 NA TGTGCCAGCAGCCCGAGGGAGGCAGGGACCCAGTACTTC CASSPREAGTQYF
TRBJ2-7 many TRBV20-1 NA TGCAGTGCTAGACTACAGGCAGGTTACGAGCAGTACTTC CSARLQAGYEQYF
TRBJ2-2 NA TRBV7-8 NA TGTGCCAGCAGCTATCCTAGGACGGGCTCTACCGGGGAGCTGTTTTTT CASSYPRTGSTGELFF
TRBJ2-3 NA TRBV7-2 NA TGTGCCGGAGCCCCGACGGGGTCTAGCCCCGATACGCAGTATTTT CAGAPTGSSPDTQYF
TRBJ2-7 NA TRBV7-9 TRBD2 TGTGCCAGCCAGACTAGCGAATCCTACGAGCAGTACTTC CASQTSESYEQYF
TRBJ2-1 NA TRBV20-1 TRBD2 TGCAGTGCCCCACAGCGGGGGGGGTCTGGTTTATACAATGAGCAGTTCTTC CSAPQRGGSGLYNEQFF
TRBJ2-1 many TRBV9 NA TGTGCCAGCAGCGTACACGGGGAGTCCTACAATGAGCAGTTCTTC CASSVHGESYNEQFF
TRBJ1-4 few TRBV7-9 NA TGTGCCAGCAGCCCCGACAGCTTTAATGAAAAACTGTTTTTT CASSPDSFNEKLFF
TRBJ2-6 few TRBV12-3/TRBV12-4 NA TGTGCCAGCAGGCCTTGGGGCAGGACTCCTGGGGCCAACGTCCTGACTTTC CASRPWGRTPGANVLTF
TRBJ1-4 few TRBV30 NA TGTGCCTGGACGCGCGAGGGCCGGCGGGAAAAACTGTTTTTT CAWTREGRREKLFF
TRBJ2-1 few TRBV30 TRBD2 TGTGCCTGGAGTAGCGGGGGAGATGAGCAGTTCTTC CAWSSGGDEQFF
TRBJ2-3 many TRBV20-1 TRBD1 TGCAGTGCTAGAGACAGGGGGCTGGGCACAGATACGCAGTATTTT CSARDRGLGTDTQYF
TRBJ1-1 few TRBV5-6 NA TGTGCCAGCAGCTTCGGGTTTGATGAAGCTTTCTTT CASSFGFDEAFF
TRBJ1-2 many TRBV12-3/TRBV12-4 NA TGTGCCAGCAGTTCCGACAGAAACTATGGCTACACCTTC CASSSDRNYGYTF
TRBJ1-5 many TRBV10-3 NA TGTGCCATCGCACGGGATTACAATCAGCCCCAGCATTTT CAIARDYNQPQHF
TRBJ2-1 NA TRBV4-2 NA TGTGCCAGCAGCCAGGAGAACTTTTCCTACAATGAGCAGTTCTTC CASSQENFSYNEQFF
TRBJ2-1 NA TRBV20-1 TRBD2 TGCAGTGCTAGCGGGGGGGCATCTGGCTACAATGAGCAGTTCTTC CSASGGASGYNEQFF
TRBJ2-1 NA TRBV5-1 TRBD2 TGCGCCAGCAGCCTGTCAGCGGGGACGGGGAATGAGCAGTTCTTC CASSLSAGTGNEQFF
TRBJ2-3 NA TRBV6-2/TRBV6-3 NA TGTGCCAGCAGCCGCTCCGGGACGGGCACAGATACGCAGTATTTT CASSRSGTGTDTQYF
TRBJ1-6 many TRBV29-1 NA TGCAGCGTCCGTGAGTGGGATAGTTCACCCCTCCACTTT CSVREWDSSPLHF
TRBJ2-1 many TRBV5-1 NA TGCGCCAGCAGCTTGGGTGACGAGGGCGATGAGCAGTTCTTC CASSLGDEGDEQFF
TRBJ2-5 NA TRBV9 NA TGTGCCAGCAGCGTTCGGGGCGACCAAGAGACCCAGTACTTC CASSVRGDQETQYF
TRBJ2-3 many TRBV4-3 NA TGCGCCAGCAGCCAGGCACTAGCAGATACGCAGTATTTT CASSQALADTQYF
TRBJ2-3 NA TRBV20-1 TRBD2 TGCAGTGCTAGAGCGGAGCGGGGGGCCGGAAATACGCAGTATTTT CSARAERGAGNTQYF
TRBJ2-1 many TRBV27 NA TGTGCCACCAAACTAGGATACAATGAGCAGTTCTTC CATKLGYNEQFF
TRBJ1-2 NA TRBV20-1 NA TGCAGTGCTAGTTATGACACCTATGGCTACGCCTTC CSASYDTYGYAF
TRBJ2-7 many TRBV20-1 NA TGCAGTGCTAGCAAGACACCGACCTCGTACGAGCAGTACTTC CSASKTPTSYEQYF
TRBJ1-2 NA TRBV7-9 NA TGTGCCAGCCGCCCTGGGACGGAAAATGGCTACACCTTC CASRPGTENGYTF
TRBJ2-1 many TRBV24-1 NA TGTGCCACCAGTGTAGTAGTAACGAATGAGCAGTTCTTC CATSVVVTNEQFF
TRBJ1-1 few TRBV12-2 NA TGTGCAGGAATGACAGGCCTCGCCGAAGCTTTCTTT CAGMTGLAEAFF
TRBJ1-2 many TRBV20-1 NA TGCAGTGCTAGGGAGTTGGAAGCTAACTATGGCTACACCTTC CSARELEANYGYTF
TRBJ2-4 many TRBV20-1 TRBD1 TGCAGTGCTAGGGCGTTGGCGGCAGGGGGCCATACCAAAAACATTCAGTACTTC CSARALAAGGHTKNIQYF
TRBJ1-1 many TRBV20-1 NA TGCAGTGCTAGAGATAGGAGGTTCGGGGGCTCTGAAGCTTTCTTT CSARDRRFGGSEAFF
TRBJ2-6 many TRBV20-1 NA TGCAGTGCCCGGGCTTCTGGGGCCAACGTCCTGACTTTC CSARASGANVLTF
TRBJ2-2 NA TRBV4-2 TRBD2 TGTGCCAGCAGCCGCCCTAGCGGGGGGGCTGGCACCGGGGAGCTGTTTTTT CASSRPSGGAGTGELFF
TRBJ1-5 few TRBV6-2/TRBV6-3 TRBD1 TGTGCCAGCAGAAAGGCTGACAGGGCTGGCAATCAGCCCCAGCATTTT CASRKADRAGNQPQHF
TRBJ2-2 many TRBV20-1 NA TGCAGTGCTAGAGGGGGTTCTAAAGTGTCCGGGGAGCTGTTTTTT CSARGGSKVSGELFF
TRBJ1-1 few TRBV7-2 NA TGTGCCAGCAGCTTGAATGACTGGAAACAGAGGACTGAAGCTTTCTTT CASSLNDWKQRTEAFF
TRBJ2-5 NA TRBV20-1 TRBD2 TGCAGTGCTAGAGATGTGGAAGCGGGGGGGTACCAAGAGACCCAGTACTTC CSARDVEAGGYQETQYF
TRBJ2-1 few TRBV27 NA TGTGCCAGTTCAGGGGACCAGTCGCCCCCCTACAATGAGCAGTTCTTC CASSGDQSPPYNEQFF
TRBJ2-1 NA TRBV9 NA TGTGCCAGCAGCGTAGAGTCATGGGCAATGGCCTCCTACAATGAGCAGTTCTTC CASSVESWAMASYNEQFF
TRBJ1-1 few TRBV10-2 TRBD1 TGCGCCAGCGGACAGGGCGCTGAAGCTTTCTTT CASGQGAEAFF
TRBJ1-1 NA TRBV4-1 NA TGCGCCAGCAGCCAACTCCAGACACCCTTGAACACTGAAGCTTTCTTT CASSQLQTPLNTEAFF
TRBJ1-2 NA TRBV6-1 NA TGTGCCAGCAGTGAAAGTACAGTCCCGACCTTGGGCTACACCTTC CASSESTVPTLGYTF
TRBJ2-2 NA TRBV29-1 TRBD1 TGCAGCGTCAACCCGGGACAGGGGATGTGTGGCACCGGGGAGCTGTTTTTT CSVNPGQGMCGTGELFF
TRBJ2-1 many TRBV20-1 NA TGCAGTGCTAGAGATAACAGAAGGTTAGCCTACAATGAGCAGTTCTTC CSARDNRRLAYNEQFF
TRBJ2-2 NA TRBV18 NA TGTGCCAGCTCACCGGCAGCGAACACCGGGGAGCTGTTTTTT CASSPAANTGELFF
TRBJ2-1 few TRBV24-1 NA TGTGCCACCAGTGATTTAAAACAGAGCCCACTCTTCTTC CATSDLKQSPLFF
TRBJ1-2 many TRBV6-5 TRBD1 TGTGCCAGCAGTTTCGACAGGGGGCAGGGCTACACCTTC CASSFDRGQGYTF
TRBJ2-1 NA TRBV27 TRBD1 TGTGCCAGCTCACAGGGACAGTTCAATGAGCAGTTCTTC CASSQGQFNEQFF